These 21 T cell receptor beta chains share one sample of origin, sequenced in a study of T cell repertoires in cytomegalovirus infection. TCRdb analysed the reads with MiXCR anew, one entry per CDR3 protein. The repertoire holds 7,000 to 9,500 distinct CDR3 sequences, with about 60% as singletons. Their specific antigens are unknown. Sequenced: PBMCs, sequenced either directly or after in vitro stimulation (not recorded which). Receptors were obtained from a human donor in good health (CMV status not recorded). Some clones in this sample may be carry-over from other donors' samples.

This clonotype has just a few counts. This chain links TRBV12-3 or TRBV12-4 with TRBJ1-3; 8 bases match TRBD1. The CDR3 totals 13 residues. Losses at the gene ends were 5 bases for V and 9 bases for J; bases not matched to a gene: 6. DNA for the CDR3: TGTGCCAGCAGTGCGGACAGGGCGTCCACCATATATTTT. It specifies CASSADRASTIYF.

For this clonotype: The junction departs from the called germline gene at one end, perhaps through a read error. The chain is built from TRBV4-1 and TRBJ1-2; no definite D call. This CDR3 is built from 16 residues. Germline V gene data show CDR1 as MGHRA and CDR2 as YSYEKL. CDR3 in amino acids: CASRQGTREQLYGYPF. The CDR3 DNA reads TGCGCCAGCCGCCAAGGCACCCGGGAACAGCTCTATGGCTACCCCTTC.

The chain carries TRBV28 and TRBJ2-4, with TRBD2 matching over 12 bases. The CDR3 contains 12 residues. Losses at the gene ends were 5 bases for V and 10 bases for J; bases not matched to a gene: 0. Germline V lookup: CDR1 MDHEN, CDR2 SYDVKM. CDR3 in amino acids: CASSLAGGIQYF. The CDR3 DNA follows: TGTGCCAGCAGTCTAGCGGGAGGGATTCAGTACTTC.

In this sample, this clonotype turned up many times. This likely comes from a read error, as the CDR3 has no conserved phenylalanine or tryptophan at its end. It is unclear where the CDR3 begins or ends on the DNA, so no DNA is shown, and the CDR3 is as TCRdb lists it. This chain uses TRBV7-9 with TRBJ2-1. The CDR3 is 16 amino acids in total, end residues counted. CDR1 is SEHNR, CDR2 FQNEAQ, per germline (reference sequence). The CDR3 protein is CASSLVGISTYNEHFV.

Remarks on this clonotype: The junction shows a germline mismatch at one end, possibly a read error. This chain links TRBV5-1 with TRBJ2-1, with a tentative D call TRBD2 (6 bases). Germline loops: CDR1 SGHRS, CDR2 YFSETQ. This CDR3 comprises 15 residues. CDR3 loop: CASILFSTAGNEQLF. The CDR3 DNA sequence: TGCGCCAGCATCTTGTTCTCGACAGCGGGCAATGAGCAGCTCTTT.

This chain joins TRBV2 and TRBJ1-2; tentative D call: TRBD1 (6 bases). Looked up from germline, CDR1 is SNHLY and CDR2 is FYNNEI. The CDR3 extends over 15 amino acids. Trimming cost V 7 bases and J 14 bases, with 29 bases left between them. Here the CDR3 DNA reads TGTGCCAGCAAGGACAGCCTCTCCCCCTGGGGATGCTCAACCTTC. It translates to CASKDSLSPWGCSTF.

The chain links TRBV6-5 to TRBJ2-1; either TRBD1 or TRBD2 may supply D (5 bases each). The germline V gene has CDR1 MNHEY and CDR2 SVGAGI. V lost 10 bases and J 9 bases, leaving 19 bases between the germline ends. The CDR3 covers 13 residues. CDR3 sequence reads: CATRQGVGTEQFF. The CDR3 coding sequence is TGTGCCACCAGGCAGGGAGTAGGGACTGAGCAGTTCTTC.

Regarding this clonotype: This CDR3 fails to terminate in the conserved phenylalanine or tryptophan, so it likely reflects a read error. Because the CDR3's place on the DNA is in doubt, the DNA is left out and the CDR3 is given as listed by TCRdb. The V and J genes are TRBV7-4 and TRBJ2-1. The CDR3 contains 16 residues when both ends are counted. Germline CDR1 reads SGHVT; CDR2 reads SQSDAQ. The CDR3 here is CALSLLGISTYNEHFV.

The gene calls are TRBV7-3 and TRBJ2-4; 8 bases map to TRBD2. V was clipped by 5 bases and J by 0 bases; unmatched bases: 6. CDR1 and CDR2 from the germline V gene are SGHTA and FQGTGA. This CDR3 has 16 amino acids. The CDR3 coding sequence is TGTGCCAGCAGCCCGGGGGGGGAGCTAGCCAAAAACATTCAGTACTTC. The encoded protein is CASSPGGELAKNIQYF.

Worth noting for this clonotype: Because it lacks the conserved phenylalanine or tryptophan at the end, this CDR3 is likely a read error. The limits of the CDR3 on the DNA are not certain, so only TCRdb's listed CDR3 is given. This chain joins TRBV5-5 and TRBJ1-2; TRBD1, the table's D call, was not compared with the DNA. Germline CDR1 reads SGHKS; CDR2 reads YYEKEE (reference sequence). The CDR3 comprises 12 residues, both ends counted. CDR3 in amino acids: CASTWTGVVETC.

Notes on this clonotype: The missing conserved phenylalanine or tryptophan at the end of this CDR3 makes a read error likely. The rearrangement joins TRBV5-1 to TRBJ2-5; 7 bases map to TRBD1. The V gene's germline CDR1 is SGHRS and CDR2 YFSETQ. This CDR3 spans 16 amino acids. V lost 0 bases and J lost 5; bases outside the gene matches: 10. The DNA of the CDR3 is TGCGCCAGCAGCTTGGTTTCTGACAGGGCCCACGAGACCCAGTACTTA. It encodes CASSLVSDRAHETQYL.

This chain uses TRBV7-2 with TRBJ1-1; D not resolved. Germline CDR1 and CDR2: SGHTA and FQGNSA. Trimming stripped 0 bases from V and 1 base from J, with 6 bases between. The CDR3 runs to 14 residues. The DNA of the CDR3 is TGTGCCAGCAGCTTAGCGGCGGGGAACACTGAAGCTTTCTTT. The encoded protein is CASSLAAGNTEAFF.

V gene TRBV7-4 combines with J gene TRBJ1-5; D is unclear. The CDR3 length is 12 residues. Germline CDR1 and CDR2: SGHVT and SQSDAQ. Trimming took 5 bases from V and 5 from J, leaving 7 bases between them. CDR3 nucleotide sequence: TGTGCCAGCAGCCGAGAACATCAGCCCCAGCATTTT. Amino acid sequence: CASSREHQPQHF.

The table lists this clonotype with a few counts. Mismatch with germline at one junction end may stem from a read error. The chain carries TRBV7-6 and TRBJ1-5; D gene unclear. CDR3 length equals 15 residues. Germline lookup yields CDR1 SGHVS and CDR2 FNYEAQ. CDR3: CASRPETYSNQPQHW. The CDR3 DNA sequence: TGTGCCAGCAGACCAGAAACATACAGCAATCAGCCCCAGCATTGG.

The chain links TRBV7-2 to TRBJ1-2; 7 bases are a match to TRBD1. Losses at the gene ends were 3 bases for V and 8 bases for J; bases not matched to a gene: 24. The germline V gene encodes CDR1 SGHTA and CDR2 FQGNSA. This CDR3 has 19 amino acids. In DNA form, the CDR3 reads TGTGCCAGCAGCTTCGGGGACGTCACTCCGACAGGGTTGGGTCGGGGCTACACCTTC. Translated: CASSFGDVTPTGLGRGYTF.

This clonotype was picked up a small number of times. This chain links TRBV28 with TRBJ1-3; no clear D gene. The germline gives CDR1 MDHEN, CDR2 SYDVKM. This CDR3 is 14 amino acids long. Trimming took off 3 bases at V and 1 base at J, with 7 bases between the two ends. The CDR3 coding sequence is TGTGCCAGCAGTTTGGCTGGGTCTGGAAACACCATATATTTT. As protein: CASSLAGSGNTIYF.

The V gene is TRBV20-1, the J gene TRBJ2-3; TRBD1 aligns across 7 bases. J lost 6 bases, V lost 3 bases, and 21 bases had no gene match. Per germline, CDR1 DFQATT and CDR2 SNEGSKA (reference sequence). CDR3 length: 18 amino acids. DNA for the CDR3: TGCAGTGCTAGTCCACTACCAGCGACAGGGAGCACACAGGATACGCAGTATTTT. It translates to CSASPLPATGSTQDTQYF.

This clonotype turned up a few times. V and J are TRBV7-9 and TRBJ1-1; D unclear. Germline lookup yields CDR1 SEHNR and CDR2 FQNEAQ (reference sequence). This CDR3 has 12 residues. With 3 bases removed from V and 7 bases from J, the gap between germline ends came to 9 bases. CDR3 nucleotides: TGTGCCAGCAGCTTGTTTGAATTTGAAGCTTTCTTT. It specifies CASSLFEFEAFF.

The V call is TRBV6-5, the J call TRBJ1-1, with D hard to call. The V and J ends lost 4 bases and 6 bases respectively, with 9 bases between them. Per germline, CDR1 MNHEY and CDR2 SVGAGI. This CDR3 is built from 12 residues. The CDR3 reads CASSSPGAEAFF. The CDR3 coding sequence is TGTGCCAGCAGTTCCCCGGGAGCTGAAGCTTTCTTT.

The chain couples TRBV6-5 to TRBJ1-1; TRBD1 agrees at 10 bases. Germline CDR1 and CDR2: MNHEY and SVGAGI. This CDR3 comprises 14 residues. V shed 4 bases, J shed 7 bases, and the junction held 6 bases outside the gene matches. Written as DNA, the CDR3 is TGTGCCAGCAGTTCAGACAGGGGGCGAGGTGAAGCTTTCTTT. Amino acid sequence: CASSSDRGRGEAFF.

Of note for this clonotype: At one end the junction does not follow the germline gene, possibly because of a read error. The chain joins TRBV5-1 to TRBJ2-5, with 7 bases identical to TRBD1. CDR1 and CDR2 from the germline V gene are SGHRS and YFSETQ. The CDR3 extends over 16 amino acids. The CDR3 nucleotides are TGCGCCAGCCGCTTGGCTTATGACAGGGCCCACGAGACCCAGTACTTC. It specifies CASRLAYDRAHETQYF.